This T cell receptor beta chain emerged from a study of blood T cell repertoires in COVID-19. For the study at large: There were acute and convalescent COVID-19 samples, and they came from the United States, Italy and Spain.

V lost 0 bases and J lost 2, with 11 bases in between. The V gene's germline CDR1 is SGHRS and CDR2 YFSETQ. The CDR3 sequence is 15 residues long. Source study methods: Amplifying reference gene primers gave estimates of nucleated cell counts. The repertoire was sequenced with immunoSEQ multiplex PCR; TCRdb's copy has only in-frame clones and lacks some. V, J and clone size reflect that table, while D and trimming were determined from the DNA. This table has roughly 190,000 clones, approximately 82% appearing once. Sequencing was done on a sample of peripheral blood. The rearrangement uses TRBV5-1 and TRBJ1-2, with D hard to call. This TCR was sampled from a man aged 45-60 years with active or convalescent COVID-19. The CDR3 sequence: CASSLVLGENYGYTF. Written as DNA, the CDR3 is TGCGCCAGCAGCTTGGTTTTAGGAGAGAACTATGGCTACACCTTC.